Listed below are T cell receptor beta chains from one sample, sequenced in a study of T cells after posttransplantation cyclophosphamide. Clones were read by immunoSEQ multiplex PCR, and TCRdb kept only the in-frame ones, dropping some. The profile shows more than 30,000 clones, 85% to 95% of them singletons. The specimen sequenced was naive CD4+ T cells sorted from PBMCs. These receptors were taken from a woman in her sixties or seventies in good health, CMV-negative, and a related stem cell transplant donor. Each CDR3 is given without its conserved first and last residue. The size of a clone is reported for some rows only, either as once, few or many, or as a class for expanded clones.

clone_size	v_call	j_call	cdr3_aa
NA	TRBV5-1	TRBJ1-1	ASRYPGTTNTEAF
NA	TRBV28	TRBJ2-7	ASLGEGYEQY
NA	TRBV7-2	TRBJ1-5	ASSFGGRDNQPQH
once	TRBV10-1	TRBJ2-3	ASSDTRGGPSTDTQY
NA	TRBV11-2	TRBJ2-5	ASMQGRTGQETQY
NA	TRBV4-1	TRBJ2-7	ASSRALAGPSYEQY
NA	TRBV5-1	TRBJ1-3	ASSPGPGGSSGNTIY
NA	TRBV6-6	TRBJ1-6	ASSPLRRSGNSPLH
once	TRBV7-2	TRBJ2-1	ASSLVADGGEQF
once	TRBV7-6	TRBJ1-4	ASSLDEGNEKLF
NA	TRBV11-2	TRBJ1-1	ASSRQAIEAF
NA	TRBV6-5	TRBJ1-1	ASSYRQGGTEAF
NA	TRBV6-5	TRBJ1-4	ASSYSTRANEKLF
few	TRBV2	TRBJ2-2	ASRSSGELF
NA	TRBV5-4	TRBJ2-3	ASFRRLEEVDTQY
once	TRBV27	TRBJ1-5	ASSLAQGRQPQH
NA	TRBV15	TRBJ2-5	ATSRDLTGQETQY
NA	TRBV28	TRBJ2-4	ASSLQQGVEY
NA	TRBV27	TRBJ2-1	ASSPGQERDNEQF
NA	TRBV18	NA	ASSPDRVAYEQY
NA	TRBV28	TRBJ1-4	ASIRDRRSNEKLF
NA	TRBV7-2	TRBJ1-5	ASSSQGGDNQPQH
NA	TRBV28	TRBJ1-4	ASSAVRDRGEKLF
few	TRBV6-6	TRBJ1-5	ASRLSGQGAYQPQH